A selection of T cell receptor beta chains follows, all from one sample in a study of OX40 agonist ivuxolimab in advanced cancers. Measured with immunoSEQ multiplex PCR; TCRdb has only the in-frame clones, and not every one. The sample shows 65,000 to 80,000 clones, 85% to 90% of them seen only once. This specimen was CD4+ or CD8+ T cells sorted from blood, taken in a trial of the OX40 agonist ivuxolimab. These receptors were collected from an adult with an advanced solid tumor such as melanoma, head and neck, liver or kidney cancer. CDR3s include the opening cysteine and the closing phenylalanine or tryptophan. D genes are given only for firm matches. Not every row has a clone size; where given, it reads once, few, many or a size class.

CDR3 protein	CDR3 DNA	D gene	V gene	J gene	clone size
CASSQEGTSGAGELFF	TGCGCCAGCAGCCAAGAAGGGACTAGCGGGGCCGGGGAGCTGTTTTTT	TRBD2	TRBV4-1	TRBJ2-2	NA
CAISESADHYGYTF	TGTGCCATCAGTGAGTCGGCGGACCACTATGGCTACACCTTC	NA	TRBV10-3	TRBJ1-2	NA
CASSDYGLRSYNEQFF	TGTGCCAGCAGTGATTACGGACTTCGCTCCTACAATGAGCAGTTCTTC	NA	TRBV25-1	TRBJ2-1	NA
CASSYLLGVSYEQYF	TGTGCCAGCAGTTACTTGTTGGGGGTATCCTACGAGCAGTACTTC	NA	TRBV6-6	TRBJ2-7	NA
CASSFEGWKIDTQYF	TGTGCCAGCAGCTTCGAAGGTTGGAAAATAGATACGCAGTATTTT	NA	TRBV7-9	TRBJ2-3	NA
CASSMGLAAGEQFF	TGTGCCAGTAGTATGGGACTAGCGGCAGGCGAGCAGTTCTTC	TRBD2	TRBV19	TRBJ2-1	NA
CASSVDGGSYEQYF	TGTGCCAGCAGCGTAGACGGGGGCTCCTACGAGCAGTACTTC	NA	TRBV9	TRBJ2-7	NA
CAWSPGHVEKLFF	TGTGCCTGGAGTCCCGGACACGTTGAAAAACTGTTTTTT	NA	TRBV30	TRBJ1-4	NA
CASSLDRQGGEFF	TGTGCCAGCAGCTTAGATCGGCAGGGTGGAGAGTTCTTC	NA	TRBV11-2	TRBJ2-1	NA
CASSQRERTYEQYF	TGTGCCAGCAGTCAGCGGGAGCGAACCTACGAGCAGTACTTC	TRBD2	TRBV6-5	TRBJ2-7	NA
CASSEVGVLNTEAFF	TGTGCCAGCAGTGAAGTAGGGGTATTGAACACTGAAGCTTTCTTT	NA	TRBV2	TRBJ1-1	NA
CASSLTDTAYEQYF	TGTGCCAGCAGCTTAACGGACACAGCCTACGAGCAGTACTTC	NA	TRBV11-2	TRBJ2-7	NA
CASTHRGQGLFNGTQYF	TGTGCCAGCACCCACCGGGGACAGGGCCTATTCAATGGTACGCAGTATTTT	TRBD1	TRBV7-9	TRBJ2-3	NA
CASSYSRDRQYNEQFF	TGTGCCAGCAGTTACTCCCGGGACAGACAGTACAATGAGCAGTTCTTC	TRBD1	TRBV6-6	TRBJ2-1	NA
CASSTGGYEQYF	TGCGCCAGCAGCACCGGGGGGTACGAGCAGTACTTC	TRBD2	TRBV5-1	TRBJ2-7	NA
CASSQGHAAQYF	TGTGCCAGCAGTCAAGGACACGCGGCGCAGTATTTT	NA	TRBV28	TRBJ2-3	NA
CASRGVAGEQTQYF	TGCGCCAGCAGAGGAGTAGCGGGAGAGCAGACCCAGTACTTC	TRBD2	TRBV5-1	TRBJ2-5	NA
CASSSRDRSYEQYF	TGTGCCAGCAGCTCACGGGACCGATCCTACGAGCAGTACTTC	NA	TRBV11-3	TRBJ2-7	NA
CASSFRGRGTDTQYF	TGCGCCAGCAGCTTCAGGGGGCGAGGGACAGATACGCAGTATTTT	TRBD1	TRBV5-1	TRBJ2-3	NA
CASSWRVGNTEAFF	TGTGCCAGCAGTTGGAGGGTGGGGAACACTGAAGCTTTCTTT	NA	TRBV27	TRBJ1-1	once
CASSQVGTGGYEQYF	TGCGCCAGCAGCCAAGTGGGGACAGGGGGCTACGAGCAGTACTTC	TRBD1	TRBV4-1	TRBJ2-7	NA
CASSISSGQGNTEAFF	TGTGCCAGTAGTATAAGCAGCGGACAGGGGAATACTGAAGCTTTCTTT	TRBD1	TRBV19	TRBJ1-1	NA
CASSFRASLQETQYF	TGTGCTAGCAGCTTTCGGGCTAGCCTCCAAGAGACCCAGTACTTC	NA	TRBV7-7	TRBJ2-5	NA
CASSQDSQTGELFF	TGCGCCAGCAGCCAAGATAGCCAGACCGGGGAGCTGTTTTTT	NA	TRBV4-1	TRBJ2-2	NA
CASSPPDRYGETQYF	TGTGCCAGTAGTCCTCCGGACAGGTACGGGGAGACCCAGTACTTC	TRBD1	TRBV19	TRBJ2-5	NA
CASSLPGTDDTEAFF	TGCGCCAGCAGTCTCCCCGGGACAGACGACACTGAAGCTTTCTTT	TRBD1	TRBV23-1	TRBJ1-1	NA
CASSKVLGLGEQYF	TGTGCCAGCAGCAAAGTTCTGGGCCTGGGGGAGCAGTACTTC	NA	TRBV21-1	TRBJ2-7	few
CASSPGRSYEQFF	TGTGCCAGCAGCCCGGGACGGTCATACGAGCAGTTCTTC	NA	TRBV7-3	TRBJ2-1	NA
CASSWTGDNTEAFF	TGCGCCAGCAGCTGGACAGGGGATAACACTGAAGCTTTCTTT	TRBD1	TRBV5-1	TRBJ1-1	NA
CVIGGQGYNEQFF	TGTGTCATAGGGGGACAGGGTTACAATGAGCAGTTCTTC	TRBD1	TRBV2	TRBJ2-1	NA
CASSSPDRGTEAFF	TGTGCCAGCAGCTCGCCGGACAGGGGCACTGAAGCTTTCTTT	TRBD1	TRBV5-4	TRBJ1-1	NA
CASRLVRWRPQIWCTEAFF	TGTGCAAGTCGCTTAGTGAGGTGGCGCCCACAGATTTGGTGCACTGAAGCTTTCTTT	NA	TRBV12-2	TRBJ1-1	NA
CASSFPSSFSYNEQFF	TGTGCCAGCAGTTTCCCCTCTTCGTTCTCCTACAATGAGCAGTTCTTC	NA	TRBV28	TRBJ2-1	NA
CAISEVGPLGAMNTEAFF	TGTGCCATCAGTGAGGTGGGACCTCTCGGGGCTATGAACACTGAAGCTTTCTTT	NA	TRBV10-3	TRBJ1-1	NA
CASRYLMNTEAFF	TGTGCCAGTAGGTACCTGATGAACACTGAAGCTTTCTTT	NA	TRBV19	TRBJ1-1	NA
CASSESTVNQPQHF	TGCGCCAGCAGTGAGTCGACAGTCAATCAGCCCCAGCATTTT	NA	TRBV10-2	TRBJ1-5	NA
CASSPPGLAGVRETQYF	TGTGCCAGCTCACCTCCGGGACTAGCGGGAGTCAGGGAGACCCAGTACTTC	TRBD2	TRBV18	TRBJ2-5	NA
CASSRAVSYEQYF	TGTGCCAGCAGCAGGGCGGTGTCCTACGAGCAGTACTTC	NA	TRBV2	TRBJ2-7	NA
CAWSWGRGLYEQYF	TGTGCCTGGAGTTGGGGCAGGGGGTTATACGAGCAGTACTTC	TRBD1	TRBV30	TRBJ2-7	few
CAWNRQEQFF	TGTGCCTGGAATCGGCAGGAGCAGTTCTTC	NA	TRBV30	TRBJ2-1	NA
CASTPLAQDTQHF	TGTGCCAGCACTCCTCTAGCACAAGATACGCAGCATTTT	NA	TRBV9	TRBJ1-5	NA